These 25 T cell receptor beta chains share one sample of origin, sequenced in a study of cytomegalovirus exposure and HLA in healthy donors. The PCR made use of 60 Vbeta and 13 Jbeta primers. Libraries were prepared by immunoSEQ multiplex PCR; TCRdb keeps only in-frame clonotypes and omits some of them. The sample records about 160,000 clones, 71% being singletons. Sequencing used PBMCs. All receptors come from a woman in her 30s in good health and CMV-seronegative.

The genes are TRBV12-5 and TRBJ1-2; 9 bases align to TRBD1. CDR1 LGHNT and CDR2 FRNRAP come from the germline V gene. Trimming removed 0 bases from V and 0 bases from J; junction bases left unmatched: 14. The CDR3 runs 20 residues. CDR3 nucleotide sequence: TGTGCTAGTGGTTTGGTACAGTGGGACAGGGACCGAGGAGCTAACTATGGCTACACCTTC. Protein sequence: CASGLVQWDRDRGANYGYTF.

This rearrangement joins TRBV7-2 to TRBJ2-7; 10 positions match TRBD2. CDR1 and CDR2 (germline): SGHTA, FQGNSA. With 3 bases clipped from V and 6 bases from J, the junction kept 8 bases outside the gene matches. The CDR3 consists of 15 residues. CDR3 residues: CASSFLAGDLGEQYF. CDR3 DNA: TGTGCCAGCAGCTTTCTAGCGGGAGACCTAGGCGAGCAGTACTTC. Looking up the rest from reference TRBV7-2 and TRBJ2-7 gives the full variable domain: GAGVSQSPSNKVTEKGKDVELRCDPISGHTALYWYRQSLGQGLEFLIYFQGNSAPDKSGLPSDRFSAERTGGSVSTLTIQRTQQEDSAVYLCASSFLAGDLGEQYFGPGTRLTVT.

The rearrangement uses TRBV9 and TRBJ1-1, with a weak D call TRBD1 (5 bases). The germline V gene encodes CDR1 SGDLS and CDR2 YYNGEE. The CDR3 spans 12 residues. V lost 0 bases, J lost 11 bases, and 11 bases lay in between. CDR3 sequence: CASSVGQGRAFF. DNA for the CDR3: TGTGCCAGCAGCGTAGGCCAGGGCAGGGCTTTCTTT.

As to this clone: The same CDR3 also results from other DNA sequences found in this sample. The chain has TRBV7-9 and TRBJ2-1; TRBD2 matches at 10 bases. CDR3 size: 12 residues. Germline CDR1 SEHNR, CDR2 FQNEAQ (reference sequence). The J segment lost 15 bases and the V segment lost 5 bases, leaving 7 bases of the junction unmatched. CDR3 loop: CASSLEREGLFF. The CDR3, as DNA: TGTGCCAGCAGCCTAGAGCGGGAGGGCTTGTTCTTC.

The gene calls are TRBV9 and TRBJ1-2; D is possibly TRBD1 (5 bases). The CDR3 runs to 15 residues. The germline CDR1 and CDR2 sequences are SGDLS and YYNGEE. Between the trimmed V and J ends, which lost 4 bases and 2 bases, there was a span of 15 bases. The CDR3 protein is CASSISGGENYGYTF. The CDR3 DNA follows: TGTGCCAGCAGCATTAGTGGGGGGGAGAACTATGGCTACACCTTC. The complete variable domain, with remaining parts taken from reference TRBV9 and TRBJ1-2, reads DSGVTQTPKHLITATGQRVTLRCSPRSGDLSVYWYQQSLDQGLQFLIQYYNGEERAKGNILERFSAQQFPDLHSELNLSSLELGDSALYFCASSISGGENYGYTFGSGTRLTVV.

This clone appeared once. Here the CDR3 DNA reads TGTGCCAGCAGCTTTCGGACAGGCAACACCGGGGAGCTGTTTTTT. Translating gives CASSFRTGNTGELFF. The chain is built from TRBV21-1 and TRBJ2-2; the table's TRBD1 call for D was not verified on the DNA. TRBV21-1 is a known pseudogene. CDR3 length: 15 residues.

V is TRBV30 and J is TRBJ1-1; D is undetermined. This CDR3 is built from 19 residues. Trimming took off 0 bases at V and 4 bases at J, with 27 bases between the two ends. The germline V gene encodes CDR1 GTSNPN and CDR2 SVGIG (reference sequence). CDR3 sequence: CAWSVLGYVSRGGSTEAFF. Here the CDR3 DNA reads TGTGCCTGGAGTGTACTAGGGTACGTCAGCCGGGGAGGGAGCACTGAAGCTTTCTTT.

The rearrangement links TRBV5-1 to TRBJ1-1; a weak D match, TRBD1 (6 bases). Germline V gives CDR1 SGHRS, CDR2 YFSETQ. The CDR3 sequence is 15 residues long. Deletions cut 6 bases from V and 0 bases from J, with 15 bases between. The DNA for the CDR3 is TGCGCCAGCACGACAGGTGAACTCATGAACACTGAAGCTTTCTTT. This encodes CASTTGELMNTEAFF. Using reference TRBV5-1 and TRBJ1-1 for the parts outside the CDR3, the full variable domain is KAGVTQTPRYLIKTRGQQVTLSCSPISGHRSVSWYQQTPGQGLQFLFEYFSETQRNKGNFPGRFSGRQFSNSRSEMNVSTLELGDSALYLCASTTGELMNTEAFFGQGTRLTVV.

The genes are TRBV7-7 and TRBJ2-7; no definite D call. This CDR3 has 12 residues. V dropped 2 bases and J dropped 3 bases, with 5 bases sitting between them. The germline V gene has CDR1 SSHAT and CDR2 FNYEAQ (reference sequence). The CDR3 bases are TGTGCCAGCAGCTTAAAGAGCTACGAGCAGTACTTC. This codes for CASSLKSYEQYF.

The chain has TRBV27 and TRBJ1-1; TRBD1 aligns across 7 bases. Germline CDR1 is MNHEY and CDR2 is SMNVEV (reference sequence). The junction had 13 bases not matched to a gene; V was cut back by 6 bases and J by 6 bases. There are 15 residues in the CDR3. CDR3 region: CASSPQGGAVAEAFF. CDR3 nucleotides: TGTGCCAGCAGCCCGCAAGGGGGCGCAGTCGCTGAAGCTTTCTTT.

This chain joins TRBV5-5 and TRBJ2-5; TRBD1 agrees at 7 bases. The J call may not be correct, given that the DNA end is closer to TRBJ2-7. CDR1 and CDR2 (germline): SGHKS, YYEKEE (reference sequence). The CDR3 has 14 amino acids. CDR3 bases: TGTGCCAGCAGCTCCGGGACAGTCCCCTACGAGCAGTACTTC. Its translation: CASSSGTVPYEQYF.

The J gene is TRBJ2-3, the V gene TRBV6-5; 10 positions agree with TRBD2. The ends lost 5 bases at V and 2 bases at J; junction bases unmatched: 4. Per germline, CDR1 MNHEY and CDR2 SVGAGI. The CDR3 is 15 residues long. CDR3 sequence: CASSPSGRDTDTQYF. Written as DNA, the CDR3 is TGTGCCAGCAGTCCGAGCGGGAGGGACACAGATACGCAGTATTTT.

V is TRBV7-3 and J is TRBJ2-3; TRBD2 matches at 11 bases. This CDR3 is built from 14 residues. Germline V gene lookup returns CDR1 SGHTA and CDR2 FQGTGA. V was clipped by 6 bases and J by 5 bases; unmatched bases: 4. In DNA form, the CDR3 reads TGTGCCAGCAGTCTAGCGGGAGGAGTAGATACGCAGTATTTT. Amino acids: CASSLAGGVDTQYF.

This clone was recorded only once. The rearrangement joins TRBV6-6 to TRBJ2-2, with D possibly matching TRBD1 (6 bases). Trimming removed 6 bases at V and 6 bases at J, with 14 bases between. This CDR3 has 14 residues. Germline-derived CDR1 and CDR2 are MNHNY and SVGAGI (reference sequence). The CDR3 DNA reads as TGTGCCAGCAGCCCCAGACAGGCCCCCGGGGAGCTGTTTTTT. This gives the protein CASSPRQAPGELFF.

V and J are TRBV19 and TRBJ2-7, with TRBD1 matching over 10 bases. This CDR3 is 12 amino acids long. CDR1 is LNHDA, CDR2 SQIVND, per germline (reference sequence). V shed 9 bases and J 4 bases; nucleotides not matched to a gene: 3. Here the CDR3 reads CASRDRGYEQYF. The CDR3 bases are TGTGCCAGCCGGGACAGGGGTTACGAGCAGTACTTC. The whole variable domain, remainder taken from reference TRBV19 and TRBJ2-7, is DGGITQSPKYLFRKEGQNVTLSCEQNLNHDAMYWYRQDPGQGLRLIYYSQIVNDFQKGDIAEGYSVSREKKESFPLTVTSAQKNPTAFYLCASRDRGYEQYFGPGTRLTVT.

The gene calls are TRBV18 and TRBJ1-2; a weak D match, TRBD1 (5 bases). CDR3 length: 13 residues. Deletions cut 4 bases from V and 3 bases from J, with 9 bases between. Germline assignment: CDR1 KGHSH and CDR2 LQKENI. The DNA for the CDR3 is TGTGCCAGCTCACGAGACAGTGACTATGGCTACACCTTC. This gives the protein CASSRDSDYGYTF.

The chain joins TRBV6-5 to TRBJ1-2, with 8 positions matching TRBD1. CDR3 length: 12 residues. V shed 5 bases, J shed 5 bases, and the junction held 1 base outside the gene matches. Looked up from germline, CDR1 is MNHEY and CDR2 is SVGAGI. CDR3 protein: CASSQGAYGYTF. CDR3 DNA: TGTGCCAGCAGTCAGGGGGCGTATGGCTACACCTTC.

This chain uses TRBV25-1 with TRBJ2-7, with 7 bases aligning to TRBD1. Germline trimming cut 4 bases from V and 1 base from J; bases unmatched to any gene: 4. The CDR3 is made up of 14 amino acids. CDR1 and CDR2 from the germline V gene are MGHDK and SYGVNS. CDR3 region: CASSVQGKSYEQYF. The CDR3, as DNA: TGTGCCAGCAGTGTACAGGGGAAATCCTACGAGCAGTACTTC.

This chain joins TRBV13 and TRBJ2-7; possibly TRBD2 for D (6 bases). The CDR3 consists of 14 residues. The V end was cut by 2 bases, the J end by 4 bases, with 12 bases between. Germline values: CDR1 PRHDT, CDR2 FYEKMQ (reference sequence). The CDR3 bases are TGTGCCAGCAGCTTATTGGACCGGGGGTACGAGCAGTACTTC. Amino acids: CASSLLDRGYEQYF.

This chain uses TRBV5-4 with TRBJ1-3; tentative D call: TRBD1 (6 bases). Germline CDR1 reads SGHNT; CDR2 reads YYREEE (reference sequence). The CDR3 has 15 amino acids. V lost 2 bases and J 4 bases, leaving 13 bases between the germline ends. DNA of the CDR3: TGTGCCAGCAGCTTTCTGGGGGCGCAGGGAAACACCATATATTTT. Translated, it gives CASSFLGAQGNTIYF.

This chain uses TRBV7-2 with TRBJ2-2; the D gene is possibly TRBD2 (6 bases). The CDR3 loop spans 15 amino acids. Germline values: CDR1 SGHTA, CDR2 FQGNSA. Trimming removed 2 bases at V and 5 bases at J, with 12 bases between. CDR3: CASSLTGVGTGELFF. CDR3 sequence (DNA): TGTGCCAGCAGCTTAACGGGAGTGGGGACCGGGGAGCTGTTTTTT.

The chain joins TRBV28 to TRBJ1-5, with D possibly TRBD1 on 5 matching bases. Germline V gene data show CDR1 as MDHEN and CDR2 as SYDVKM. The V and J ends lost 3 bases and 4 bases respectively, with 16 bases between them. The CDR3 has 16 residues. CDR3 DNA sequence: TGTGCCAGCAGTTTCGTGGGGACTGGGTCTAATCAGCCCCAGCATTTT. This encodes CASSFVGTGSNQPQHF.

V gene TRBV7-9 combines with J gene TRBJ1-1; D is uncertain. The CDR3 has 12 residues. CDR1 and CDR2 from the germline V gene are SEHNR and FQNEAQ (reference sequence). Trimming left V 3 bases short and J 4 bases short, with 6 bases between. CDR3: CASSFTGTEAFF. CDR3 bases: TGTGCCAGCAGCTTCACGGGCACTGAAGCTTTCTTT.

The rearrangement links TRBV4-1 to TRBJ1-1, with D possibly being TRBD1 (5 bases). The germline V gene has CDR1 MGHRA and CDR2 YSYEKL. The CDR3 is made up of 13 amino acids. The V and J ends lost 2 bases and 5 bases respectively, with 9 bases between them. CDR3 residues: CASSQRGFTEAFF. In DNA, the CDR3 is TGCGCCAGCAGCCAAAGGGGATTTACTGAAGCTTTCTTT.

This clone was found once. The J gene is TRBJ2-2, the V gene TRBV7-9, with D perhaps TRBD2 (5 bases). This CDR3 is built from 15 residues. Per germline, CDR1 SEHNR and CDR2 FQNEAQ (reference sequence). The germline V and J ends were trimmed by 4 bases and 7 bases, with 16 bases remaining between them. CDR3: CASSYHRAGVGELFF. The CDR3, as DNA: TGTGCCAGCAGCTACCATCGAGCCGGGGTCGGGGAGCTGTTTTTT.